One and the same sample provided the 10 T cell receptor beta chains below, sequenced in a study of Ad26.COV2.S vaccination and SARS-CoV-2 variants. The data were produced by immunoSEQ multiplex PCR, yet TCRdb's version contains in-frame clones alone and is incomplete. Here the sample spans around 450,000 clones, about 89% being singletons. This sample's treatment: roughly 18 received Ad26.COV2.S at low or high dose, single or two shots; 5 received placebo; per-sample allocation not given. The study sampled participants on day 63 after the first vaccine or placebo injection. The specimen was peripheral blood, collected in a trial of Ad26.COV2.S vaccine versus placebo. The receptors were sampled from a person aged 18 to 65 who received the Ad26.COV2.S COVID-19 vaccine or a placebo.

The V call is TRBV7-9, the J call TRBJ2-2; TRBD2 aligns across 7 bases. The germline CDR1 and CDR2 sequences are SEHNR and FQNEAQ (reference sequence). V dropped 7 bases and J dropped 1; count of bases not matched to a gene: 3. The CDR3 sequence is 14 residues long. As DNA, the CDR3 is TGTGCCAGCATCGCTAGCGGGAACACCGGGGAGCTGTTTTTT. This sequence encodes CASIASGNTGELFF.

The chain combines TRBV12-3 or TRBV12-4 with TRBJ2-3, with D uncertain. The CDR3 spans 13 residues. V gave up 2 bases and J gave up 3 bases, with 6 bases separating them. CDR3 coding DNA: TGTGCCAGCAGTTTATGGGAAACAGATACGCAGTATTTT. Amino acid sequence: CASSLWETDTQYF.

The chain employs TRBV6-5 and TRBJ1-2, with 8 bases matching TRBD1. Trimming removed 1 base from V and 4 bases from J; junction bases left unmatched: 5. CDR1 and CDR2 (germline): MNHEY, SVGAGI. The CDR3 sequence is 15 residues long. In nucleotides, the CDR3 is TGTGCCAGCAGTTACTTACAGGGGGGTGTCTATGGCTACACCTTC. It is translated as CASSYLQGGVYGYTF.

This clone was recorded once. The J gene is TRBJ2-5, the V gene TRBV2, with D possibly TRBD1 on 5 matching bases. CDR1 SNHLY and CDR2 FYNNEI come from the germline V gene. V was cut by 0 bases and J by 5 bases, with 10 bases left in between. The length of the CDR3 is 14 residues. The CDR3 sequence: CASSEAKGLETQYF. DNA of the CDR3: TGTGCCAGCAGTGAAGCTAAGGGGCTGGAGACCCAGTACTTC. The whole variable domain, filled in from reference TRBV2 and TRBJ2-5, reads EPEVTQTPSHQVTQMGQEVILRCVPISNHLYFYWYRQILGQKVEFLVSFYNNEISEKSEIFDDQFSVERPDGSNFTLKIRSTKLEDSAMYFCASSEAKGLETQYFGPGTRLLVL.

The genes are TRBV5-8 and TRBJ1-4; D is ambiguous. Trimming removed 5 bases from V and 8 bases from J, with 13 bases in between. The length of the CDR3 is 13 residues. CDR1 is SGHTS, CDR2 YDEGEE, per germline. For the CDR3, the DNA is TGTGCCAGCAGACGATCCAAGGGCGAAAAACTGTTTTTT. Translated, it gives CASRRSKGEKLFF.

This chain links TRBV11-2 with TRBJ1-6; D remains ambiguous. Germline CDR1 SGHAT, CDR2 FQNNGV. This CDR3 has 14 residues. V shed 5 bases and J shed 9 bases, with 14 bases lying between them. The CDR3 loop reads CASSVNGLSSPLHF. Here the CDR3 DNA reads TGTGCCAGCAGCGTCAACGGGCTAAGTTCACCCCTCCACTTT.

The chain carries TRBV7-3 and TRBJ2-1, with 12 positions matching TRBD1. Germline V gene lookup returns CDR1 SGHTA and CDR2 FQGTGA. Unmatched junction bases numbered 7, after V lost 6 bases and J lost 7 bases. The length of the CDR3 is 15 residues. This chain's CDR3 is CASSKEGQGANEQFF. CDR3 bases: TGTGCCAGCAGTAAGGAGGGACAGGGGGCGAATGAGCAGTTCTTC.

CDR3 amino acids: CASSPWTGSSTDTQYF. DNA of the CDR3: TGTGCCAGCAGTCCCTGGACTGGTTCTAGCACAGATACGCAGTATTTT. The chain employs TRBV28 and TRBJ2-3; D may be TRBD2 (5 bases). CDR1 and CDR2 from the germline V gene are MDHEN and SYDVKM. This CDR3 is 16 amino acids long. Trimming shortened V by 5 bases and J by 0 bases, and 15 bases separated the two germline ends.

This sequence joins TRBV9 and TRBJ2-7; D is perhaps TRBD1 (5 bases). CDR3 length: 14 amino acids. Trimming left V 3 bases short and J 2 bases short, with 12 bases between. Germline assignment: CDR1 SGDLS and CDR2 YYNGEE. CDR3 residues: CASSEGHSPYEQYF. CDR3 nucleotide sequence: TGTGCCAGCAGCGAGGGGCATAGCCCCTACGAGCAGTACTTC.

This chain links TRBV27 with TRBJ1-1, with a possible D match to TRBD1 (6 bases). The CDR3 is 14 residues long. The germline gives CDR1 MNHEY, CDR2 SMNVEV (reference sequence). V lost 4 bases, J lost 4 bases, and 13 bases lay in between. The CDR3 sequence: CASSYGGAGTEAFF. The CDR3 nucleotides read TGTGCCAGCAGTTACGGGGGGGCGGGCACTGAAGCTTTCTTT.